Described below is a single T cell receptor (beta chain) sequence and its context. Its specificity is unknown. Here immunoSEQ multiplex PCR was the method, and the copy in TCRdb shows in-frame clones only, minus some. The data hold approximately 150,000 clones, with 87% observed a single time. V shed 5 bases, J shed 2 bases, and the junction held 6 bases outside the gene matches. This CDR3 region has 15 residues. CDR1 and CDR2 (germline): LNHDA, SQIVND (reference sequence). This record comes from a study of T cell responses to AZD1222 COVID-19 vaccine. General study findings and limits: Clonal diversity was possibly underestimated; the donors were predominantly white British and more often female. Sampling that yielded the repertoires occurred only after the peak T cell response. The study identified only five to seven AZD1222 recipients as seropositive at baseline.

The sequencing used peripheral blood, collected 28 days after the second AZD1222 dose. The TCR comes from an adult who received the AZD1222 COVID-19 vaccine. The V call is TRBV19, the J call TRBJ2-7; 10 bases match TRBD1. DNA for the CDR3: TGTGCCAGTAGTGTGTACGGGACAGGGGCCTACGAGCAGTACTTC. This codes for CASSVYGTGAYEQYF.